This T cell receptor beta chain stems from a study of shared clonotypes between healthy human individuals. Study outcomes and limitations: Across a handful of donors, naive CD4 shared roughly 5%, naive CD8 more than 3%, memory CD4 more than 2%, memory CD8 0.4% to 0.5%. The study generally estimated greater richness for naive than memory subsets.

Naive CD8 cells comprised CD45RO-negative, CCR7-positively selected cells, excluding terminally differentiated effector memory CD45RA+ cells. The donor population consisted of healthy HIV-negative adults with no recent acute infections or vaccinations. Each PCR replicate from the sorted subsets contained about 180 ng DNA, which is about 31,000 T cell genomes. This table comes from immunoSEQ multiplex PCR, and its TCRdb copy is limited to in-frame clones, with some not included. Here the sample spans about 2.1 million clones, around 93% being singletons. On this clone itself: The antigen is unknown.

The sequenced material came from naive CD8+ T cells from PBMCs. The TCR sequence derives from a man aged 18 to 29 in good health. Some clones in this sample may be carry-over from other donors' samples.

This chain's CDR3 is CASREQEGTQYF. The CDR3 coding sequence is TGTGCCAGCAGGGAACAAGAGGGGACCCAGTACTTC. V is TRBV27 and J is TRBJ2-5; the D gene is possibly TRBD2 (5 bases). The length of the CDR3 is 12 residues. Germline loops: CDR1 MNHEY, CDR2 SMNVEV (reference sequence). The germline V and J ends were trimmed by 6 bases and 7 bases, with 12 bases remaining between them.